The next 31 T cell receptor beta chains were all read from a single sample in a study of cytomegalovirus exposure and HLA in healthy donors. 60 Vbeta and 13 Jbeta primers were used in PCR. Assay used: immunoSEQ multiplex PCR; TCRdb lists only in-frame clones, some missing. The sample lists fewer than 120,000 clones; roughly 78% were seen once. The sample was PBMCs. Receptors originate from a woman in her twenties or thirties in good health and CMV-seronegative.

This sequence joins TRBV11-2 and TRBJ1-1; D is ambiguous. The ends were cut back, 5 bases at V and 1 base at J, with 14 bases in the middle. Per germline, CDR1 SGHAT and CDR2 FQNNGV. The CDR3 covers 15 residues. The CDR3 DNA is TGTGCCAGCAGCCTAAGACCGGGATCGAACACTGAAGCTTTCTTT. Its protein is CASSLRPGSNTEAFF.

This clone occurred a few times. The chain couples TRBV7-8 to TRBJ2-1; 10 bases align to TRBD2. This CDR3 is built from 20 residues. Per germline, CDR1 SGHVS and CDR2 FQNEAQ. V lost 5 bases to trimming and J lost 0 bases; unmatched junction nucleotides: 16. The CDR3: CASSRRASGGPVSSYNEQFF. The CDR3 coding sequence is TGTGCCAGCAGCCGGCGGGCTAGCGGGGGTCCAGTAAGCTCCTACAATGAGCAGTTCTTC. The variable domain in full, completed from reference TRBV7-8 and TRBJ2-1, reads GAGVSQSPRYKVAKRGQDVALRCDPISGHVSLFWYQQALGQGPEFLTYFQNEAQLDKSGLPSDRFFAERPEGSVSTLKIQRTQQEDSAVYLCASSRRASGGPVSSYNEQFFGPGTRLTVL.

The chain uses TRBV29-1 and TRBJ1-2, with D possibly matching TRBD1 (5 bases). The germline V gene encodes CDR1 SQVTM and CDR2 ANQGSEA. Trimming shortened V by 4 bases and J by 3 bases, and 15 bases separated the two germline ends. The CDR3 is 14 amino acids. DNA of the CDR3: TGCAGCGTTGGGGGGGTCCAGAATTACTATGGCTACACCTTC. This sequence encodes CSVGGVQNYYGYTF.

The J gene is TRBJ2-7, the V gene TRBV28; 7 positions agree with TRBD2. Per germline, CDR1 MDHEN and CDR2 SYDVKM. CDR3 length equals 14 residues. Trimming cost V 5 bases and J 2 bases; bases outside gene matches: 6. CDR3 residues: CASSRQRGTYEQYF. The DNA for the CDR3 is TGTGCCAGCAGTCGGCAGCGGGGCACCTACGAGCAGTACTTC.

The J gene is TRBJ1-5, the V gene TRBV28, with 7 bases lining up with TRBD1. The trim removed 6 bases at V and 6 bases at J, leaving 8 bases unmatched. Germline values: CDR1 MDHEN, CDR2 SYDVKM. The CDR3 runs to 14 residues. The CDR3 sequence is CASRLQGDLQPQHF. In DNA form, the CDR3 reads TGTGCCAGCAGACTTCAGGGGGACCTTCAGCCCCAGCATTTT. The full variable domain, in which reference TRBV28 and TRBJ1-5 provide the parts outside the CDR3, is DVKVTQSSRYLVKRTGEKVFLECVQDMDHENMFWYRQDPGLGLRLIYFSYDVKMKEKGDIPEGYSVSREKKERFSLILESASTNQTSMYLCASRLQGDLQPQHFGDGTRLSIL.

The chain combines TRBV5-8 with TRBJ2-7, with D possibly matching TRBD2 (5 bases). V dropped 4 bases and J dropped 1 base, with 15 bases sitting between them. The CDR3 has 15 amino acids. Per the germline V gene, CDR1 is SGHTS and CDR2 is YDEGEE. The CDR3: CASSHRREGSYEQYF. The CDR3 DNA reads as TGTGCCAGCAGCCACCGGCGTGAGGGATCCTACGAGCAGTACTTC.

The chain combines TRBV18 with TRBJ1-2, with no clear D. Germline V CDR1 and CDR2: KGHSH, LQKENI. Trimming stripped 3 bases from V and 3 bases from J, with 8 bases between. This CDR3 spans 13 amino acids. DNA for the CDR3: TGTGCCAGCTCACCGGACTCAGACTATGGCTACACCTTC. Amino acids: CASSPDSDYGYTF. The full variable domain, rest sourced from reference TRBV18 and TRBJ1-2, is NAGVMQNPRHLVRRRGQEARLRCSPMKGHSHVYWYRQLPEEGLKFMVYLQKENIIDESGMPKERFSAEFPKEGPSILRIQQVVRGDSAAYFCASSPDSDYGYTFGSGTRLTVV.

V is TRBV4-3 and J is TRBJ2-1; TRBD2 matches at 7 bases. The trim removed 2 bases at V and 0 bases at J, leaving 4 bases unmatched. Per germline, CDR1 LGHNA and CDR2 YSLEER. The CDR3 is 16 residues long. CDR3 protein: CASSQRTRSSYNEQFF. CDR3 nucleotide sequence: TGCGCCAGCAGCCAAAGGACTAGGAGCTCCTACAATGAGCAGTTCTTC.

Worth noting for this clone: The junction departs from the called germline gene at one end, perhaps through a read error. The chain uses TRBV4-2 and TRBJ2-5; TRBD2 aligns across 7 bases. The CDR3 loop spans 17 amino acids. Germline V CDR1 and CDR2: LGHNA, YNFKEQ. The CDR3 DNA reads as TGTGCCAGCAGCGAAGACGTGCAAGCGGGGTTACAAGAGACCCAGTACTTC. Its protein product is CASSEDVQAGLQETQYF.

This clone turned up a few times. The chain carries TRBV2 and TRBJ2-7; D not resolved. Germline values: CDR1 SNHLY, CDR2 FYNNEI. The CDR3 has 13 residues. Trimming left V 2 bases short and J 3 bases short, with 8 bases between. The CDR3 bases are TGTGCCAGCAGTGAAATACCGGGCTACGAGCAGTACTTC. It specifies CASSEIPGYEQYF.

The chain is built from TRBV4-1 and TRBJ1-2, with TRBD1 matching over 12 bases. Germline V gene data show CDR1 as MGHRA and CDR2 as YSYEKL. The CDR3 loop spans 15 amino acids. V shed 0 bases and J 8 bases; nucleotides not matched to a gene: 4. This CDR3 reads CASSQDWGQGAGYTF. The DNA for the CDR3 is TGCGCCAGCAGCCAAGATTGGGGACAGGGGGCCGGCTACACCTTC.

DNA of the CDR3: TGTGCCAGCAGAGACAGCCAGTATCAGCCCCAGCATTTT. Protein product: CASRDSQYQPQHF. This sequence joins TRBV6-5 and TRBJ1-5; D perhaps matches TRBD1 (5 bases). The CDR3 sequence is 13 residues long. V lost 6 bases to trimming and J lost 5 bases, with 11 bases between them. CDR1 MNHEY and CDR2 SVGAGI come from the germline V gene.

CDR3 loop: CASSRQGSQETQYF. In DNA, the CDR3 is TGTGCCAGCAGCCGACAGGGGTCCCAAGAGACCCAGTACTTC. The V and J genes are TRBV28 and TRBJ2-5; 8 nucleotides match TRBD1. The ends lost 6 bases at V and 1 base at J; junction bases unmatched: 4. CDR1 is MDHEN and CDR2 is SYDVKM in the germline V gene. The length of the CDR3 is 14 residues.

This clone has only a few counts. The rearrangement joins TRBV2 to TRBJ1-4, with TRBD1 matching over 9 bases. This CDR3 comprises 13 residues. Germline CDR1 SNHLY, CDR2 FYNNEI. The junction had 2 bases not matched to a gene; V was cut back by 7 bases and J by 5 bases. The DNA of the CDR3 is TGTGCCAGCAAACAGGGGGCGAATGAAAAACTGTTTTTT. It codes for CASKQGANEKLFF. The full variable domain, with the rest looked up from reference TRBV2 and TRBJ1-4, is EPEVTQTPSHQVTQMGQEVILRCVPISNHLYFYWYRQILGQKVEFLVSFYNNEISEKSEIFDDQFSVERPDGSNFTLKIRSTKLEDSAMYFCASKQGANEKLFFGSGTQLSVL.

The chain uses TRBV29-1 and TRBJ1-4; TRBD1 matches at 8 bases. The J segment lost 7 bases and the V segment lost 6 bases, leaving 16 bases of the junction unmatched. Germline CDR1 is SQVTM and CDR2 is ANQGSEA. The CDR3 is made up of 16 amino acids. The CDR3 region is CSVESEWAGGFEKLFF. CDR3 nucleotides: TGCAGCGTCGAGTCCGAGTGGGCAGGGGGCTTTGAAAAACTGTTTTTT.

V is TRBV27 and J is TRBJ1-1, with D perhaps TRBD1 (5 bases). The germline V and J ends were trimmed by 7 bases and 1 base, with 10 bases remaining between them. The CDR3 length is 13 residues. Germline lookup yields CDR1 MNHEY and CDR2 SMNVEV (reference sequence). The CDR3 nucleotides read TGTGCCAGCACCGCCACAGGGAACACTGAAGCTTTCTTT. Translating it yields CASTATGNTEAFF.

This chain connects TRBV5-1 to TRBJ1-1; TRBD1 agrees at 7 bases. Germline lookup yields CDR1 SGHRS and CDR2 YFSETQ. The CDR3 has 14 residues. V dropped 4 bases and J dropped 2; count of bases not matched to a gene: 5. The CDR3 region has the DNA TGCGCCAGCAGCGTCGTAGGGGGCAACACTGAAGCTTTCTTT. Translation gives CASSVVGGNTEAFF. The full variable domain, its missing parts supplied by reference TRBV5-1 and TRBJ1-1, is KAGVTQTPRYLIKTRGQQVTLSCSPISGHRSVSWYQQTPGQGLQFLFEYFSETQRNKGNFPGRFSGRQFSNSRSEMNVSTLELGDSALYLCASSVVGGNTEAFFGQGTRLTVV.

This clone has just a few counts. CDR3 amino acids: CASSQVLNTEAFF. In DNA form, the CDR3 reads TGCGCCAGCAGCCAAGTTCTTAACACTGAAGCTTTCTTT. The genes are TRBV4-3 and TRBJ1-1; D unresolved. V was cut by 1 base and J by 2 bases, with 5 bases left in between. The germline gives CDR1 LGHNA, CDR2 YSLEER. The CDR3 consists of 13 residues.

The chain combines TRBV30 with TRBJ1-1, with 9 bases that match TRBD1. Germline assignment: CDR1 GTSNPN and CDR2 SVGIG (reference sequence). This CDR3 contains 14 residues. V shed 6 bases and J 4 bases; nucleotides not matched to a gene: 9. The CDR3 DNA is TGTGCCTGCCGGCTCCGGACAGGGGCCACTGAAGCTTTCTTT. Translated, it gives CACRLRTGATEAFF.

The V gene is TRBV7-2, the J gene TRBJ1-3; TRBD1 is a possible D gene (6 bases). Trimming stripped 4 bases from V and 8 bases from J, with 18 bases between. The CDR3 sequence is 15 residues long. Germline values: CDR1 SGHTA, CDR2 FQGNSA. CDR3 loop: CASSSYSGTLDTIYF. CDR3 nucleotide sequence: TGTGCCAGCAGCTCATACTCTGGGACACTAGACACCATATATTTT.

On this clone: Different DNA sequences within this sample yield the same CDR3. The V and J genes are TRBV6-4 and TRBJ2-2; 9 nucleotides align to TRBD1. V lost 3 bases to trimming and J lost 1 base; unmatched junction nucleotides: 0. Germline CDR1 is MRHNA and CDR2 is SNTAGT. The CDR3 consists of 15 residues. CDR3 nucleotide sequence: TGTGCCAGCAGTGAGACAGGGGGGAACACCGGGGAGCTGTTTTTT. Translating gives CASSETGGNTGELFF.

The chain combines TRBV7-9 with TRBJ2-1; D unresolved. Trimming removed 3 bases at V and 8 bases at J, with 11 bases between. The CDR3 extends over 13 amino acids. Germline V gene lookup returns CDR1 SEHNR and CDR2 FQNEAQ (reference sequence). The CDR3 here is CASSFYSVDEQFF. CDR3 DNA sequence: TGTGCCAGCAGCTTCTACTCCGTCGATGAGCAGTTCTTC.

The chain uses TRBV29-1 and TRBJ1-2, with D possibly TRBD1 on 5 matching bases. The CDR3 totals 13 residues. In germline, CDR1 is SQVTM, CDR2 ANQGSEA. Trimming took 0 bases from V and 7 from J, leaving 12 bases between them. The chain's CDR3 is CSVEDPGGGGYTF. CDR3 bases: TGCAGCGTTGAAGATCCGGGGGGGGGTGGCTACACCTTC. The variable domain in full, completed from reference TRBV29-1 and TRBJ1-2, reads SAVISQKPSRDICQRGTSLTIQCQVDSQVTMMFWYRQQPGQSLTLIATANQGSEATYESGFVIDKFPISRPNLTFSTLTVSNMSPEDSSIYLCSVEDPGGGGYTFGSGTRLTVV.

The gene calls are TRBV11-2 and TRBJ2-5; a possible D gene is TRBD2 (6 bases). There are 13 residues in the CDR3. In germline, CDR1 is SGHAT, CDR2 FQNNGV. The V end was cut by 5 bases, the J end by 1 base, with 8 bases between. The CDR3 is CASSGTRQETQYF. The CDR3 DNA reads as TGTGCCAGCAGCGGGACTCGCCAAGAGACCCAGTACTTC.

With respect to this clone: Other nucleotide sequences in the sample specify the same CDR3. The V gene is TRBV13, the J gene TRBJ1-1; TRBD1 agrees at 8 bases. J lost 2 bases, V lost 5 bases, and 4 bases had no gene match. CDR1 and CDR2 from the germline V gene are PRHDT and FYEKMQ (reference sequence). CDR3 length equals 14 residues. In DNA, the CDR3 is TGTGCCAGCAGCCCGGGACAGGTAAACACTGAAGCTTTCTTT. This gives the protein CASSPGQVNTEAFF.

This clone appeared a single time. The chain carries TRBV6-6 and TRBJ2-1; perhaps TRBD2 as D (6 bases). CDR3 length: 14 amino acids. V was pared by 5 bases and J by 4 bases, with 12 bases between. CDR1 and CDR2 from the germline V gene are MNHNY and SVGAGI (reference sequence). The CDR3 spells CASSHPGTYNEQFF. DNA for the CDR3: TGTGCCAGCAGTCACCCCGGGACTTACAATGAGCAGTTCTTC.

The rearrangement links TRBV5-6 to TRBJ2-7; D unclear. Germline values: CDR1 SGHDT, CDR2 YYEEEE. The length of the CDR3 is 13 residues. V lost 1 base and J lost 0, with 5 bases in between. The CDR3 bases are TGTGCCAGCAGCTTGTACAGCTCCTACGAGCAGTACTTC. Amino acids: CASSLYSSYEQYF.

V usage is TRBV7-9 and J usage is TRBJ1-5, with D possibly matching TRBD1 (5 bases). This CDR3 spans 14 amino acids. Germline V CDR1 and CDR2: SEHNR, FQNEAQ (reference sequence). The V gene lost 1 base and the J gene lost 6 bases, with 10 bases spanning the gap. The CDR3 is CASSLDRLGQPQHF. The CDR3 nucleotides read TGTGCCAGCAGCTTAGACAGGTTGGGTCAGCCCCAGCATTTT.

V usage is TRBV19 and J usage is TRBJ2-7, with TRBD1 matching 11 bases. Trimming took 2 bases from V and 6 from J; bases not matched to a gene: 6. There are 15 residues in the CDR3. Looked up from germline, CDR1 is LNHDA and CDR2 is SQIVND (reference sequence). In nucleotides, the CDR3 is TGTGCCAGTAGTATAACCCGGACAGGGGGCGGCGAGCAGTACTTC. As protein: CASSITRTGGGEQYF.

This clone was detected once. The chain combines TRBV27 with TRBJ2-1; 10 bases are shared with TRBD2. This CDR3 contains 14 residues. Per the germline V gene, CDR1 is MNHEY and CDR2 is SMNVEV (reference sequence). Germline trimming cut 8 bases from V and 3 bases from J; bases unmatched to any gene: 4. As DNA, the CDR3 is TGTGCCAGCGTACTAGCGGGAAACTACAATGAGCAGTTCTTC. Translated: CASVLAGNYNEQFF.

V is TRBV30 and J is TRBJ2-6; possibly TRBD1 for D (6 bases). Germline V gene data show CDR1 as GTSNPN and CDR2 as SVGIG (reference sequence). CDR3 length equals 14 residues. With 8 bases removed from V and 0 bases from J, the gap between germline ends came to 11 bases. The CDR3 sequence is CAQNRVSGANVLTF. The CDR3 coding sequence is TGTGCCCAAAACAGGGTCTCTGGGGCCAACGTCCTGACTTTC. The full variable domain, with the rest looked up from reference TRBV30 and TRBJ2-6, is SQTIHQWPATLVQPVGSPLSLECTVEGTSNPNLYWYRQAAGRGLQLLFYSVGIGQISSEVPQNLSASRPQDRQFILSSKKLLLSDSGFYLCAQNRVSGANVLTFGAGSRLTVL.